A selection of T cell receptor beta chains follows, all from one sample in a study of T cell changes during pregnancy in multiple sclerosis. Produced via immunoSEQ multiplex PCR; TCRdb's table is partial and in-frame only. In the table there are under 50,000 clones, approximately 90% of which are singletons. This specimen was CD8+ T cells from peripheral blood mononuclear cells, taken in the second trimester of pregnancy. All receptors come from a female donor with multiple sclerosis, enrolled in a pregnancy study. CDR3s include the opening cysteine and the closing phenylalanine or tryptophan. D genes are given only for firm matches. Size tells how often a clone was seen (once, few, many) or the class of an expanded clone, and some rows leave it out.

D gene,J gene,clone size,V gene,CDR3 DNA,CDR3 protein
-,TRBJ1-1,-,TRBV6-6,TGTGCCAGCAAAATAGGGGACACTGAAGCTTTCTTT,CASKIGDTEAFF
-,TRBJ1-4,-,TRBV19,TGTGCCAGTAGTATTTTTCCAGAAAAACTGTTTTTT,CASSIFPEKLFF
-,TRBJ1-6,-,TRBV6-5,TGTGCCAGCCATCAAAGGAGCTCCTATAATTCACCCCTCCACTTT,CASHQRSSYNSPLHF
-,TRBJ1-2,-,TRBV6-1,TGTGCCAGCAGTGAAGCGACGGGACTGGGTAACTATGGCTACACCTTC,CASSEATGLGNYGYTF
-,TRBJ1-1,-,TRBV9,TGTGCCAGCAGCGCGGACGGGGTGAACACTGAAGCTTTCTTT,CASSADGVNTEAFF
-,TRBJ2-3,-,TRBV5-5,TGTGCCAGCAGCCATGGTGTGTCCCTAAGCACAGATACGCAGTATTTT,CASSHGVSLSTDTQYF
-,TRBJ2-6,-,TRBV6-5,TGTGCCAGCAGTTCCCCCGGGACTGGGGCCAACGTCCTGACTTTC,CASSSPGTGANVLTF
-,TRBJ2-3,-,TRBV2,TGTGCCATCCGGGGGGCCACAGATACGCAGTATTTT,CAIRGATDTQYF
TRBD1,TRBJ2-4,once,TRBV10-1,TGCGCCAGCAGGGGCGACAGGGTCTTAGCCAAAAACATTCAGTACTTC,CASRGDRVLAKNIQYF
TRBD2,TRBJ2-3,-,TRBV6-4,TGTGCCAGCAGTGCTTCTAGCGGGGGGGCCGATACGCAGTATTTT,CASSASSGGADTQYF
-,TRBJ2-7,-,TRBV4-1,TGCGCCAGCAGCCAAGGAGGCCCCTACGAGCAGTACTTC,CASSQGGPYEQYF
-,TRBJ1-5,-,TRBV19,TGTGCCAGTAGTAATACAGGGAGAAGATCTCAGCCCCAGCATTTT,CASSNTGRRSQPQHF
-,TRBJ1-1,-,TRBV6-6,TGTGCCAGCAGTTACGTCAACAGCCCCTTGAACACTGAAGCTTTCTTT,CASSYVNSPLNTEAFF
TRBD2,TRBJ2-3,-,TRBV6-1,TGTGCCAGCAGTGGACTAGCGGGGGGGCCAGATACGCAGTATTTT,CASSGLAGGPDTQYF
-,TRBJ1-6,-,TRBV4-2,TGTGCCAGCAGCCAAGTACAGGGAGATAATTCACCCCTCCACTTT,CASSQVQGDNSPLHF
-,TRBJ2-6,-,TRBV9,TGTGCCAGCAGCGGGGGACAAAACTCTGGGGCCAACGTCCTGACTTTC,CASSGGQNSGANVLTF
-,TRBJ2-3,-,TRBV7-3,TGTGCCAGCGGGCAGGGCACAGATACGCAGTATTTT,CASGQGTDTQYF
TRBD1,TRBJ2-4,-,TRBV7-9,TGTGCCAGCAGCCTAACAGGGGAATCTAACATTCAGTACTTC,CASSLTGESNIQYF
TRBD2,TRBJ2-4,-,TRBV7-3,TGTGCCAGCAGCCCCGGACTAGCGGGGGGGCGGGACAAAAACATTCAGTACTTC,CASSPGLAGGRDKNIQYF
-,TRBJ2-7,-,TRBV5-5,TGTGCCAGCTTACAGGGCTACGAGCAGTACTTC,CASLQGYEQYF
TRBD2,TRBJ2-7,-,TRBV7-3,TGTGCCAGCAGCTTAGGCGGGGGGGCCTACGAGCAGTACTTC,CASSLGGGAYEQYF
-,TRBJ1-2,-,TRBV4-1,TGCGCCAGCAGCCAAGGGATGGAGGCAGGGGCTGGCTACACCTTC,CASSQGMEAGAGYTF
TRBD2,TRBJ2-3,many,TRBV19,TGTGCCAGTAGTATATTTCCCGGGGGGGCTACGCAGTATTTT,CASSIFPGGATQYF
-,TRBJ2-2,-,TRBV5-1,TGCGCCAGCAGCTGCGATATTACAGACGAGCACACCGGGGAGCTGTTTTTT,CASSCDITDEHTGELFF
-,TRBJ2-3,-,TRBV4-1,TGCGCCAGCAGCCAAGATGGCGGGGTTAGCACAGATACGCAGTATTTT,CASSQDGGVSTDTQYF
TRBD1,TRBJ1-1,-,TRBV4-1,TGCGCCAGCAACGACAGGGGGCTGAACACTGAAGCTTTCTTT,CASNDRGLNTEAFF
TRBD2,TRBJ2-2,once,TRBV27,TGTGCCAGCAGCCCGGGACTAGCGAAGACCGGGGAGCTGTTTTTT,CASSPGLAKTGELFF
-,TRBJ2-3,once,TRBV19,TGTGCCAGTAGCGACAAGAAGTTCACAGATACGCAGTATTTT,CASSDKKFTDTQYF
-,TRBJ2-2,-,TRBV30,TGTGCCTGGAGCGGCAGCAGGGACTACACCGGGGAGCTGTTTTTT,CAWSGSRDYTGELFF
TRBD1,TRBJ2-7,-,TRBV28,TGTGCCAGCAGTGCGACAGGGGAGGACGAGCAGTACTTC,CASSATGEDEQYF
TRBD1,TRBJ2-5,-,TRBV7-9,TGTGCCAGCAGCCAACAGGGGGCTAAGTACCAAGAGACCCAGTACTTC,CASSQQGAKYQETQYF
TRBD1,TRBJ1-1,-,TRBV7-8,TGTGCCAGCAGCCCAGGGACAGGGGGCTTCGTTGAAGCTTTCTTT,CASSPGTGGFVEAFF